A single TCR beta chain is shown here with its context. Antigen: not known. J was trimmed by 5 bases and V by 6 bases; bases with no gene match: 13. The CDR3 is 16 amino acids. In germline, CDR1 is SGHVS, CDR2 FQNEAQ. Clones were sequenced by immunoSEQ multiplex PCR, and TCRdb holds only the in-frame ones, with some missing. The sample consists of 45,000 to 55,000 clones, approximately 84% of them appearing once. This sample was included in a study of OX40 agonist ivuxolimab in advanced cancers. Findings and caveats of the study: In general, CD8+ T cells held more expanded clones than CD4+ did, on average.

This clonotype was sampled from an adult with an advanced solid tumor such as melanoma, head and neck, liver or kidney cancer. Sequenced here: CD4+ or CD8+ T cells sorted from blood, sampled in a trial of the OX40 agonist ivuxolimab. The V gene is TRBV7-8, the J gene TRBJ2-1; the match to TRBD2 covers 7 bases. The CDR3 DNA is TGTGCCAGCAGTCCAGAGGGCGCTAGCGGACACAATGAGCAGTTCTTC. It is translated as CASSPEGASGHNEQFF.